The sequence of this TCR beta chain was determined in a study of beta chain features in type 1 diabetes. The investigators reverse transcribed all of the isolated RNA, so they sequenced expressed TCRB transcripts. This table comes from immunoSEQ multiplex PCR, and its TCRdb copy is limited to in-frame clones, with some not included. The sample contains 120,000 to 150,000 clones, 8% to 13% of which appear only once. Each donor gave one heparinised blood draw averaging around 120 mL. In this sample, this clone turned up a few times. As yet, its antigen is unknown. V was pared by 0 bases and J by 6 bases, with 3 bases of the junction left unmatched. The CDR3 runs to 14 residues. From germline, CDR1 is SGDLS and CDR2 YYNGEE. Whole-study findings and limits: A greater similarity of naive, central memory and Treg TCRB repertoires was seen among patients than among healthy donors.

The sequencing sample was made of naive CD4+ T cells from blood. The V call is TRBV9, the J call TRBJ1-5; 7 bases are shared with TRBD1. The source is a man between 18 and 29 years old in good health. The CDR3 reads CASSVAGGGQPQHF. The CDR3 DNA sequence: TGTGCCAGCAGCGTAGCAGGGGGAGGTCAGCCCCAGCATTTT.